Below are 26 T cell receptor beta chains sequenced from a single sample in a study of cytomegalovirus exposure and HLA in healthy donors. TCRdb's copy holds only in-frame clones and misses some; the assay was immunoSEQ multiplex PCR. The sample has approximately 99,000 clones; almost 96% are singletons. Material for sequencing was PBMCs. The receptors were sampled from a woman aged 18-35 years in good health and CMV-seronegative.

This clone was recorded a few times. The genes are TRBV5-4 and TRBJ2-2; 12 positions agree with TRBD1. V shed 3 bases and J 3 bases; nucleotides not matched to a gene: 9. The germline V gene encodes CDR1 SGHNT and CDR2 YYREEE (reference sequence). The CDR3 contains 18 residues. For the CDR3, the DNA is TGTGCCAGCAGCTCGCTCCCGGGACAGGGGGCGCACACCGGGGAGCTGTTTTTT. Encoded protein: CASSSLPGQGAHTGELFF.

The chain is built from TRBV9 and TRBJ2-3; D is unclear. Trimming took off 1 base at V and 2 bases at J, with 8 bases between the two ends. This CDR3 contains 14 residues. Per germline, CDR1 SGDLS and CDR2 YYNGEE. The CDR3 nucleotides are TGTGCCAGCAGCGTAACCCTAGACACAGATACGCAGTATTTT. This codes for CASSVTLDTDTQYF.

The chain couples TRBV19 to TRBJ2-7; D perhaps matches TRBD1 (5 bases). The CDR3 is 15 residues long. CDR1 is LNHDA, CDR2 SQIVND, per germline (reference sequence). V was cut by 3 bases and J by 6 bases, with 18 bases left in between. CDR3 coding DNA: TGTGCCAGTAGTATTTGGGGCCCTCTCGGAACCGAGCAGTACTTC. It yields the protein CASSIWGPLGTEQYF.

The chain employs TRBV7-2 and TRBJ2-3; TRBD1 matches at 12 bases. CDR1 is SGHTA and CDR2 is FQGNSA in the germline V gene. The CDR3 extends over 16 amino acids. Trimming took 3 bases from V and 5 from J; bases not matched to a gene: 6. In DNA form, the CDR3 reads TGTGCCAGCAGCTTGAAAGGGACAGGGGGCGAAGATACGCAGTATTTT. This translates into CASSLKGTGGEDTQYF.

This chain joins TRBV6-1 and TRBJ1-1, with D perhaps TRBD1 (6 bases). Germline CDR1 and CDR2: MNHNS and SASEGT. With 0 bases removed from V and 11 bases from J, the gap between germline ends came to 13 bases. CDR3 length equals 13 residues. The DNA of the CDR3 is TGTGCCAGCAGTGAAGCAAACAGGGAGGGGGCTTTCTTT. Amino acid sequence: CASSEANREGAFF.

The rearrangement joins TRBV7-2 to TRBJ2-5; 15 bases are a match to TRBD2. Per germline, CDR1 SGHTA and CDR2 FQGNSA. The CDR3 runs 18 residues. V shed 5 bases and J 5 bases; nucleotides not matched to a gene: 12. The CDR3 DNA reads as TGTGCCAGCAGCATATCCGGGACTAGCGGGGGGCGTGAGGAGACCCAGTACTTC. Protein sequence: CASSISGTSGGREETQYF.

This clone was found once. CDR3 nucleotide sequence: TGCGCCAGCAGCCCCCTTGGGGGCCGGGCCTACGAGCAGTACTTC. It specifies CASSPLGGRAYEQYF. The chain uses TRBV5-1 and TRBJ2-7, with D perhaps matching TRBD1 (6 bases). Per the germline V gene, CDR1 is SGHRS and CDR2 is YFSETQ. The germline V and J ends were trimmed by 4 bases and 2 bases, with 16 bases remaining between them. This CDR3 spans 15 amino acids.

The CDR3 nucleotides read TGTGCCAGCAGTTTGCGCTCTACCCTAGAGGCGGGGGGGCCGACAGATACGCAGTATTTT. Its protein is CASSLRSTLEAGGPTDTQYF. This chain links TRBV27 with TRBJ2-3; 9 bases map to TRBD2. Germline V gene data show CDR1 as MNHEY and CDR2 as SMNVEV (reference sequence). V lost 3 bases to trimming and J lost 3 bases; unmatched junction nucleotides: 19. The CDR3 length is 20 residues.

V gene TRBV18 combines with J gene TRBJ2-7; 8 bases align to TRBD1. Germline assignment: CDR1 KGHSH and CDR2 LQKENI. There are 15 residues in the CDR3. V dropped 3 bases and J dropped 5; count of bases not matched to a gene: 9. CDR3 sequence reads: CASSPQGTGTNEQYF. CDR3 bases: TGTGCCAGCTCACCCCAAGGGACAGGTACCAACGAGCAGTACTTC.

This clone was seen once. This rearrangement joins TRBV5-1 to TRBJ2-5; 11 bases are a match to TRBD2. V lost 1 base and J lost 2; bases outside the gene matches: 7. Germline-derived CDR1 and CDR2 are SGHRS and YFSETQ. The length of the CDR3 is 17 residues. This CDR3 reads CASSLWGGLAEQETQYF. The CDR3 nucleotides read TGCGCCAGCAGCTTGTGGGGGGGACTAGCGGAGCAAGAGACCCAGTACTTC.

The chain combines TRBV13 with TRBJ1-1; TRBD1 is a possible D gene (5 bases). Germline loops: CDR1 PRHDT, CDR2 FYEKMQ (reference sequence). The CDR3 totals 15 residues. V was cut by 3 bases and J by 4 bases, with 15 bases left in between. The CDR3 spells CASSLIQVRATEAFF. The CDR3 DNA sequence: TGTGCCAGCAGCTTGATACAGGTCAGGGCCACTGAAGCTTTCTTT.

The V and J genes are TRBV5-1 and TRBJ2-1; 10 bases align to TRBD2. The germline CDR1 and CDR2 sequences are SGHRS and YFSETQ. V gave up 4 bases and J gave up 8 bases; unmatched junction bases: 6. The CDR3 consists of 14 residues. The CDR3 DNA is TGCGCCAGCAGCCTTAGCGGGGGGATGCATGAGCAGTTCTTC. It codes for CASSLSGGMHEQFF.

This clone has only one observation. The rearrangement uses TRBV7-6 and TRBJ2-1, with TRBD2 matching 10 bases. V lost 1 base to trimming and J lost 9 bases; unmatched junction nucleotides: 6. Germline V CDR1 and CDR2: SGHVS, FNYEAQ. The CDR3 covers 15 residues. CDR3 nucleotide sequence: TGTGCCAGCAGCTTAGAGTCTAGCGGGGGCATTGAGCAGTTCTTC. It translates to CASSLESSGGIEQFF.

The chain combines TRBV7-6 with TRBJ1-2, with 8 nucleotides matching TRBD1. Unmatched junction bases numbered 13, after V lost 5 bases and J lost 8 bases. The CDR3 spans 15 residues. The germline V gene encodes CDR1 SGHVS and CDR2 FNYEAQ. CDR3 loop: CASSAGTGPVWGYTF. CDR3 in DNA: TGTGCCAGCAGCGCCGGGACAGGCCCCGTTTGGGGCTACACCTTC.

This chain joins TRBV9 and TRBJ1-2; 7 bases fit TRBD1. With 4 bases clipped from V and 3 bases from J, the junction kept 12 bases outside the gene matches. CDR1 is SGDLS and CDR2 is YYNGEE in the germline V gene. The length of the CDR3 is 16 residues. This CDR3 reads CASSPWDSPGYYGYTF. DNA for the CDR3: TGTGCCAGCAGCCCATGGGACAGTCCGGGCTACTATGGCTACACCTTC.

The genes are TRBV29-1 and TRBJ2-1; D may be TRBD1 (7 bases). This CDR3 spans 16 amino acids. The V gene lost 0 bases and the J gene lost 8 bases, with 20 bases spanning the gap. The germline CDR1 and CDR2 sequences are SQVTM and ANQGSEA. CDR3 nucleotides: TGCAGCGTTGAAGATCGGTATCGGGGGCAGGGGGATGAGCAGTTCTTC. Its translation is CSVEDRYRGQGDEQFF.

The chain links TRBV2 to TRBJ1-5, with TRBD1 identical over 9 bases. The germline V gene encodes CDR1 SNHLY and CDR2 FYNNEI. The CDR3 is 15 residues long. The V and J ends lost 6 bases and 2 bases, in that order; junction bases with no gene match: 5. The CDR3 nucleotides are TGTGCCAGCAGGGGGGGGACAGGGCGCAATCAGCCCCAGCATTTT. Protein sequence: CASRGGTGRNQPQHF.

The chain links TRBV6-5 to TRBJ2-7; the D is unclear. CDR1 is MNHEY, CDR2 SVGAGI, per germline. Trimming shortened V by 7 bases and J by 3 bases, and 7 bases separated the two germline ends. The CDR3 loop spans 11 amino acids. The CDR3 spells CASTAGYEQYF. The CDR3, as DNA: TGTGCCAGCACTGCAGGCTACGAGCAGTACTTC.

The V and J genes are TRBV9 and TRBJ2-2; perhaps TRBD2 as D (6 bases). Looked up from germline, CDR1 is SGDLS and CDR2 is YYNGEE. Trimming stripped 0 bases from V and 3 bases from J, with 12 bases between. The CDR3 is 16 residues long. The CDR3 reads CASSVGASGHTGELFF. Here the CDR3 DNA reads TGTGCCAGCAGCGTAGGAGCAAGCGGGCACACCGGGGAGCTGTTTTTT.

V gene TRBV21-1 combines with J gene TRBJ2-7; TRBD1, as called in the table, went unchecked against the DNA. TRBV21-1 is an annotated pseudogene. The CDR3 sequence is 12 residues long. In DNA, the CDR3 is TGTGCCAGCGAAAGGGGGCTTTACGAGCAGTACTTC. Translated, it gives CASERGLYEQYF.

The V gene is TRBV28, the J gene TRBJ2-1; 15 bases map to TRBD2. The CDR3 is 15 residues long. The ends lost 6 bases at V and 9 bases at J; junction bases unmatched: 6. Germline CDR1 and CDR2: MDHEN and SYDVKM. CDR3 sequence: CASRGGLAGGIEQFF. Here the CDR3 DNA reads TGTGCCAGCAGAGGGGGACTAGCGGGGGGAATTGAGCAGTTCTTC.

This chain links TRBV18 with TRBJ2-3; TRBD2 agrees at 8 bases. Germline trimming cut 3 bases from V and 3 bases from J; bases unmatched to any gene: 2. This CDR3 region has 14 residues. Germline CDR1 is KGHSH and CDR2 is LQKENI. The DNA for the CDR3 is TGTGCCAGCTCACCGGGGACTAGGACAGATACGCAGTATTTT. As protein: CASSPGTRTDTQYF.

On this clone itself: The sample holds other DNA sequences that translate to the same CDR3. The genes are TRBV29-1 and TRBJ2-1, with 7 bases matching TRBD1. CDR3 size: 14 residues. The V gene end was trimmed by 3 bases and the J gene end by 5 bases; junction bases not matched to a gene: 7. The V gene's germline CDR1 is SQVTM and CDR2 ANQGSEA. The chain's CDR3 is CSVDGNRGNNEQFF. DNA for the CDR3: TGCAGCGTTGATGGGAACAGGGGCAACAATGAGCAGTTCTTC.

This clone has only a few counts. The gene calls are TRBV28 and TRBJ2-7, with TRBD2 matching 8 bases. V was clipped by 2 bases and J by 2 bases; unmatched bases: 5. Germline lookup yields CDR1 MDHEN and CDR2 SYDVKM. CDR3 size: 15 residues. The CDR3 nucleotides read TGTGCCAGCAGTTTAGGTGGCGGGGGGACCTACGAGCAGTACTTC. This gives the protein CASSLGGGGTYEQYF. Combining the CDR3 with reference TRBV28 and TRBJ2-7 gives the whole variable domain DVKVTQSSRYLVKRTGEKVFLECVQDMDHENMFWYRQDPGLGLRLIYFSYDVKMKEKGDIPEGYSVSREKKERFSLILESASTNQTSMYLCASSLGGGGTYEQYFGPGTRLTVT.

The gene calls are TRBV6-4 and TRBJ2-5, with 16 bases fitting TRBD2. Germline V gene data show CDR1 as MRHNA and CDR2 as SNTAGT. V shed 5 bases, J shed 2 bases, and the junction held 2 bases outside the gene matches. CDR3 length: 16 amino acids. The CDR3 coding sequence is TGTGCCAGCAGTCCGGGACTAGCGGGGGGGCAAGAGACCCAGTACTTC. Its protein is CASSPGLAGGQETQYF.

This clone was picked up one time. The chain carries TRBV10-3 and TRBJ1-1, with D possibly being TRBD1 (6 bases). V lost 4 bases and J 3 bases, leaving 9 bases between the germline ends. Germline CDR1 reads ENHRY; CDR2 reads SYGVKD. This CDR3 is built from 13 residues. CDR3 in amino acids: CAISGKGDTEAFF. The CDR3 DNA follows: TGTGCCATCAGTGGCAAGGGGGACACTGAAGCTTTCTTT.